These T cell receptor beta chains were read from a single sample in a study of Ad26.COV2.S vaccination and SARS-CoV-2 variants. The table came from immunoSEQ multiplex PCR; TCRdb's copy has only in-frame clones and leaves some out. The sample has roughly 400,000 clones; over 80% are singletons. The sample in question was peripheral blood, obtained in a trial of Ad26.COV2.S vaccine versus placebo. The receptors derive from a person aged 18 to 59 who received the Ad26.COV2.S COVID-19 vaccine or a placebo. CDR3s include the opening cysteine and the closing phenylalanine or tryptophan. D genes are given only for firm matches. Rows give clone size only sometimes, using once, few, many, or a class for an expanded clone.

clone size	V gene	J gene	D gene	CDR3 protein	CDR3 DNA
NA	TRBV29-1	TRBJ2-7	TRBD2	CSVEDWSRGSYEQYF	TGCAGCGTTGAAGATTGGTCGCGGGGGTCCTACGAGCAGTACTTC
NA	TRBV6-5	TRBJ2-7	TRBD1	CASSYGTGIDYEQYF	TGTGCCAGCAGTTACGGGACAGGAATAGACTACGAGCAGTACTTC
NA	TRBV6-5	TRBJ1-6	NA	CASSAGATDNSPLHF	TGTGCCAGCAGCGCGGGGGCGACGGATAATTCACCCCTCCACTTT
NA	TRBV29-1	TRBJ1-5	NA	CSVWEVTGPQHF	TGCAGCGTTTGGGAAGTAACTGGGCCCCAGCATTTT
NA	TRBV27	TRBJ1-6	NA	CASSLSRQYNSPLHF	TGTGCCAGCAGTTTATCGAGACAGTATAATTCACCCCTCCACTTT
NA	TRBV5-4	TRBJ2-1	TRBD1	CASSLAGQGQDNEQFF	TGTGCCAGCAGCTTGGCGGGACAGGGACAAGACAATGAGCAGTTCTTC
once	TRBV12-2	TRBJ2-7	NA	CASRLEGGRGRPKLESYEQYF	TGTGCAAGTCGCTTAGAGGGGGGTCGGGGGAGACCCAAGCTGGAATCCTACGAGCAGTACTTC
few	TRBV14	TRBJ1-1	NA	CASSRGGWATEAFF	TGTGCCAGCAGCCGGGGGGGATGGGCTACTGAAGCTTTCTTT
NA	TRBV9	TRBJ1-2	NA	CASSVGRAGGYTF	TGTGCCAGCAGCGTCGGCAGGGCGGGCGGCTACACCTTC
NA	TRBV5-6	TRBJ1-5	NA	CASSVDGSNQPQHF	TGTGCCAGCAGCGTGGACGGCAGCAATCAGCCCCAGCATTTT
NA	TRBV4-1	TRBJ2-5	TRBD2	CASSQDGSSGGPETQYF	TGCGCCAGCAGCCAAGATGGGTCTAGCGGGGGGCCAGAGACCCAGTACTTC
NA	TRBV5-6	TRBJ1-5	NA	CASSLGPTGNQPQHF	TGTGCCAGCAGCTTGGGCCCAACGGGCAATCAGCCCCAGCATTTT
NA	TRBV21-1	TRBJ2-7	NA	CASKRGPGGQYF	TGTGCCAGCAAGCGGGGGCCCGGAGGGCAGTACTTC
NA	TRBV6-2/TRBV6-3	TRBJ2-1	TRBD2	CASSPPSSGYSYNEQFF	TGTGCCAGCAGTCCACCATCTAGCGGCTACTCCTACAATGAGCAGTTCTTC
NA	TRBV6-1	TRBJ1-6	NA	CATWKRDSFNSPLHF	TGTGCCACCTGGAAGCGTGACAGCTTTAATTCACCCCTCCACTTT
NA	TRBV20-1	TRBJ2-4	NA	CSASAENLAKNIQYF	TGCAGTGCTAGTGCTGAGAACCTAGCCAAAAACATTCAGTACTTC
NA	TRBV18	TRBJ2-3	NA	CASSPRTRHKTDTQYF	TGTGCCAGCTCGCCCAGGACGAGGCATAAAACAGATACGCAGTATTTT
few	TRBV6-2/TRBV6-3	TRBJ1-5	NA	CASTPSDRLNQPQHF	TGTGCCAGCACCCCTTCGGACAGACTTAATCAGCCCCAGCATTTT
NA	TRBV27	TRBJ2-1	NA	CASTNHRRAGNEQFF	TGTGCCAGCACCAACCACAGGCGTGCTGGCAATGAGCAGTTCTTC
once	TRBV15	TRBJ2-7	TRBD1	CATSQRTGVNEQYF	TGTGCCACCAGCCAGAGAACAGGGGTCAACGAGCAGTACTTC
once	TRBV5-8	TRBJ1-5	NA	CASSPYRSNQPQHF	TGTGCCAGCAGCCCGTATAGGAGCAATCAGCCCCAGCATTTT
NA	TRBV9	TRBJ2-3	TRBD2	CASSVIGGGPGDTQYF	TGTGCCAGCAGCGTAATAGGCGGGGGGCCGGGAGATACGCAGTATTTT
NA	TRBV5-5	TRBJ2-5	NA	CASSLEVGAQYF	TGTGCCAGCAGCTTGGAAGTCGGAGCCCAGTACTTC
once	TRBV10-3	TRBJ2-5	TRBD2	CAISAGLAGNTQETQYF	TGTGCCATCAGTGCAGGACTAGCGGGGAATACCCAAGAGACCCAGTACTTC
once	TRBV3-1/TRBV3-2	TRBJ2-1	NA	CASSTKDPRRSSYNEQFF	TGTGCCAGCTCAACCAAGGACCCGCGCAGAAGCTCCTACAATGAGCAGTTCTTC
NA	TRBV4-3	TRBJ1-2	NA	CASSQDPPRRNYGYTF	TGCGCCAGCAGCCAAGACCCGCCACGGAGAAACTATGGCTACACCTTC
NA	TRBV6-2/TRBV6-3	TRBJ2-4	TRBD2	CASNPLAGGNIQYF	TGTGCCAGCAACCCGCTAGCGGGGGGAAACATTCAGTACTTC
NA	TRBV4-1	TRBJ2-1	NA	CASSLGDINNEQFF	TGCGCCAGCAGCCTTGGGGACATTAACAATGAGCAGTTCTTC
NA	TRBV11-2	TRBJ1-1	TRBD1	CASSLGSRGVEAFF	TGTGCCAGCAGCTTAGGGAGCAGGGGGGTAGAAGCTTTCTTT
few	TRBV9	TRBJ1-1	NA	CASSDRDMNTEAFF	TGTGCCAGCAGCGACAGGGACATGAACACTGAAGCTTTCTTT
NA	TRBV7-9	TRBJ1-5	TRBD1	CASSRTGGGRQPQHF	TGTGCCAGCAGCCGTACAGGGGGCGGGCGCCAGCCCCAGCATTTT
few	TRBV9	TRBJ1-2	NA	CASSASLGNYGYTF	TGTGCCAGCAGCGCCAGTCTTGGTAACTATGGCTACACCTTC
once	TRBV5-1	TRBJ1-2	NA	CASSFTPTARFYGYTF	TGCGCCAGCAGCTTCACCCCCACGGCCAGGTTCTATGGCTACACCTTC
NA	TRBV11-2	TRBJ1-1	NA	CASSRSFKNTEAFF	TGTGCCAGCAGCCGCTCATTCAAGAACACTGAAGCTTTCTTT
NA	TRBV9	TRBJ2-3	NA	CASSVGGGTSTDTQYF	TGTGCCAGCAGCGTGGGTGGGGGGACTAGCACAGATACGCAGTATTTT
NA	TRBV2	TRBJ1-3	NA	CASREGTGNTIYF	TGTGCCAGCAGGGAGGGTACTGGAAACACCATATATTTT
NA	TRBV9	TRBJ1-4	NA	CASSKGTDKLFF	TGTGCCAGCAGCAAAGGGACGGATAAACTGTTTTTT
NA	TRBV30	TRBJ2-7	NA	CAWTRDRSYEQYF	TGTGCCTGGACCCGAGACAGATCCTACGAGCAGTACTTC
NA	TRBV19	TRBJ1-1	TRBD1	CASRITGENTEAFF	TGTGCCAGTAGGATTACAGGGGAAAACACTGAAGCTTTCTTT
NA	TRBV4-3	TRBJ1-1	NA	CASSQDILRVNTEAFF	TGCGCCAGCAGCCAAGATATCCTCAGGGTCAACACTGAAGCTTTCTTT
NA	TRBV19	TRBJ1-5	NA	CASSPRPDAGSNQPQHF	TGTGCCAGTAGTCCGCGACCCGACGCGGGTAGCAATCAGCCCCAGCATTTT
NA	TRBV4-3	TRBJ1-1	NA	CASSQVGVEAFF	TGCGCCAGCAGCCAAGTGGGGGTTGAAGCTTTCTTT
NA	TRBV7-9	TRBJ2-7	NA	CASSLNGYEQYF	TGTGCCAGCAGCTTAAACGGCTACGAGCAGTACTTC
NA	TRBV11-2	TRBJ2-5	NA	CASSQGVWGQETQYF	TGTGCCAGCAGCCAAGGGGTCTGGGGGCAAGAGACCCAGTACTTC
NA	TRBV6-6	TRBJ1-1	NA	CASTNAAGQAFF	TGTGCCAGCACCAACGCTGCCGGGCAAGCTTTCTTT
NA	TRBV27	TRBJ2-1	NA	CASSLSPQGNHEQFF	TGTGCCAGCAGTTTATCCCCGCAGGGTAACCATGAGCAGTTCTTC
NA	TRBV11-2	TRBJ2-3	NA	CASSLDSPLAGDTQYF	TGTGCCAGCAGCTTAGACAGCCCATTAGCTGGGGATACGCAGTATTTT
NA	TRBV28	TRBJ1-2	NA	CASSTPPGFGYGYTF	TGTGCCAGCAGTACCCCCCCAGGGTTCGGCTATGGCTACACCTTC